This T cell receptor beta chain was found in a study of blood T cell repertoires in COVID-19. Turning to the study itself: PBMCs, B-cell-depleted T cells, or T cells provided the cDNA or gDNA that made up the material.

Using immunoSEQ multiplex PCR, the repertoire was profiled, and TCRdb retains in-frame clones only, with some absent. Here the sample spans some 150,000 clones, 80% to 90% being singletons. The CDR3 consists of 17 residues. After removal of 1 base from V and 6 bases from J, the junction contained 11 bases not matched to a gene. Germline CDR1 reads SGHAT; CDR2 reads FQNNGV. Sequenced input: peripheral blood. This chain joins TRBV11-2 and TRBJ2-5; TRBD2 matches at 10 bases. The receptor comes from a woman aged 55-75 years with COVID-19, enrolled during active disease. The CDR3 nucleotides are TGTGCCAGCAGCTTAGCAGGGACTAGCGTTACTTTAAAGACCCAGTACTTC. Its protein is CASSLAGTSVTLKTQYF.